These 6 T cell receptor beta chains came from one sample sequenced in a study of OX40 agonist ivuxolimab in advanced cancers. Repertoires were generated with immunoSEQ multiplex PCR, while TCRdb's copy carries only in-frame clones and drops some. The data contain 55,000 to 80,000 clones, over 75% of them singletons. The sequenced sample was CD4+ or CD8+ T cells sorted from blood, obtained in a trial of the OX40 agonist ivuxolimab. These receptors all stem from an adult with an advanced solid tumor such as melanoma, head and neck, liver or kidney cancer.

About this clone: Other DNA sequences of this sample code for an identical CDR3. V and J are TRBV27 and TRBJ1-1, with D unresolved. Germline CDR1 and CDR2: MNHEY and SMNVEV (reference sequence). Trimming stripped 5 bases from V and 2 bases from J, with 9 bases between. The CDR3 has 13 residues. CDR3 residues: CASSHGENTEAFF. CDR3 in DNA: TGTGCCAGCAGTCACGGGGAAAACACTGAAGCTTTCTTT.

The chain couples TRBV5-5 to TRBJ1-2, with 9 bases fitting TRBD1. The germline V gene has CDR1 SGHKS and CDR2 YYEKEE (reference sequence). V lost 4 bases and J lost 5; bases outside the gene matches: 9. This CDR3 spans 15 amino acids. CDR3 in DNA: TGTGCCAGCAGCCCAGCCGGGACAGGGATTTATGGCTACACCTTC. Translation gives CASSPAGTGIYGYTF.

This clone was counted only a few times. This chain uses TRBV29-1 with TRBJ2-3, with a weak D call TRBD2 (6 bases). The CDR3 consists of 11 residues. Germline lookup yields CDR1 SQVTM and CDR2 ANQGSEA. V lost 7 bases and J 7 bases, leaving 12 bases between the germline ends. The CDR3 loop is CSAGEDHTQYF. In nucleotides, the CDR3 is TGCAGCGCTGGGGAGGATCATACGCAGTATTTT.

CDR3 DNA sequence: TGTGCCAGCAGCCAATCGACTAGCGGGGGCTCCTACGAGCAGTACTTC. Translation: CASSQSTSGGSYEQYF. The genes are TRBV4-2 and TRBJ2-7, with 12 nucleotides matching TRBD2. Trimming took 2 bases from V and 0 from J; bases not matched to a gene: 2. Germline CDR1 reads LGHNA; CDR2 reads YNFKEQ. This CDR3 spans 16 amino acids.

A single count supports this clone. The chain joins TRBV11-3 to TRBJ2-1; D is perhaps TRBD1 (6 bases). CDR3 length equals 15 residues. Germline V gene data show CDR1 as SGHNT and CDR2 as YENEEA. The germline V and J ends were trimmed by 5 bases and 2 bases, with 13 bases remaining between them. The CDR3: CASSPNWGPYNEQFF. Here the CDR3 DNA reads TGTGCCAGCAGCCCAAACTGGGGGCCCTACAATGAGCAGTTCTTC.

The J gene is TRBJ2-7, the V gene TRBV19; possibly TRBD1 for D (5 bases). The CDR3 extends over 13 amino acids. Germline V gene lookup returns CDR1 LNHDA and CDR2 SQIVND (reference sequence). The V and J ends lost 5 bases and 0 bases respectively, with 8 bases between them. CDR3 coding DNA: TGTGCCAGTAGTCGGACAATCTCCTACGAGCAGTACTTC. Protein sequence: CASSRTISYEQYF.